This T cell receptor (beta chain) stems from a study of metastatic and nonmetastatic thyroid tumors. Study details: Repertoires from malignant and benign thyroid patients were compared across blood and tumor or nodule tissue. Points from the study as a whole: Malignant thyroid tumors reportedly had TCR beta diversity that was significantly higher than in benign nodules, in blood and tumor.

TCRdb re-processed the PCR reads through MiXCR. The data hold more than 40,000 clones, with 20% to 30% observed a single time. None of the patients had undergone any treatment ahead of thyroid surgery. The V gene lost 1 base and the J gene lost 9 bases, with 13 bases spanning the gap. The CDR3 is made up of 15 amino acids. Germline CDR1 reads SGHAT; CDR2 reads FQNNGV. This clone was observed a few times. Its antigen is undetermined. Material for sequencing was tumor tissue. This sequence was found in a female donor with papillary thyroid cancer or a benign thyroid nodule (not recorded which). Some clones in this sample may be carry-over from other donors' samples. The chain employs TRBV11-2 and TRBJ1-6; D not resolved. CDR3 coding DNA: TGTGCCAGCAGCTTAGTCGAGGGAGGGAGTTCACCCCTCCACTTT. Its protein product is CASSLVEGGSSPLHF.